This T cell receptor beta chain stems from a study of T-cell reconstitution after alpha-beta-depleted transplantation in children. The V end lost 7 bases, the J end lost 0 bases, and 12 bases lay between the germline ends. The CDR3 runs to 14 residues. CDR1 MNHNS and CDR2 SASEGT come from the germline V gene. A few counts support this clonotype. Antigen specificity is unknown. A library of TCRbeta sequences, prepared with unique molecular identifiers, was generated. TCRdb independently ran MiXCR on the PCR reads; one entry per CDR3 protein. Of just over 200,000 distinct CDR3 sequences listed, about 8.4% are singletons. Regarding the study as a whole: Hyperexpanded clones declined; after one year, newly produced T cells mostly supplied diversity. The study traced high day-60 TCRbeta diversity in some patients to surviving recipient T cells and thymic progenitors. It was reported that alpha-beta T cells came from several hundred expanded graft clones (about two months after transplant).

The chain joins TRBV6-1 to TRBJ1-2; a weak D match, TRBD1 (6 bases). The sequence was collected from a male patient aged 2 to 9 who had a stem cell transplant for acute myeloid leukemia, so the T cells may come from the graft donor. Source: PBMCs, mostly from graft donor cells, taken 360 days after TCRalphabeta/CD19-depleted stem cell transplant. Here the CDR3 reads CASTKQGPNYGYTF. The CDR3 nucleotides read TGTGCCAGCACTAAGCAGGGGCCTAACTATGGCTACACCTTC.